This T cell receptor (beta chain) originates from a study of blood T cells in healthy people across ages. Broader study findings: Reliance upon unsorted PBMCs precluded definitive naive versus antigen-experienced comparison.

Per the germline V gene, CDR1 is MGHRA and CDR2 is YSYEKL. V shed 1 base, J shed 3 bases, and the junction held 14 bases outside the gene matches. The CDR3 totals 18 residues. A second PCR of 7 to 11 cycles used a sample-barcoded 5' primer and a J-beta primer mix. Every molecule of cDNA carried a tag from a template-switch adaptor with 12 random nucleotides. Each CDR3 protein is one row after TCRdb ran MiXCR on the 5' RACE reads. The sample lists 750,000 or so distinct CDR3 sequences, approximately 25% seen once, with 9.4% in the top ten. This clonotype was seen a handful of times. What it recognizes is unknown. These data were likewise used in another study, on T cells of mothers and their children.

The TCR originated in a boy aged 5-17 years in good health. The chain employs TRBV4-1 and TRBJ2-7; TRBD2 matches at 8 bases. The sample comprised blood. The DNA for the CDR3 is TGCGCCAGCAGCCAAGGGAGACTAGCGTCAGCTACGGGCTACGAGCAGTACTTC. This sequence encodes CASSQGRLASATGYEQYF.